Each of the 16 T cell receptor beta chains below was sequenced from the same sample in a study of blood T cell repertoires in COVID-19. Data came from immunoSEQ multiplex PCR; TCRdb stores just in-frame clones and leaves some out. Of over 200,000 clones listed, approximately 82% were seen once; the top ten hold 5.7%. The sequencing input was peripheral blood. These receptors were taken from a man aged 80 or over with acute or convalescent COVID-19.

This clone was detected a few times. The V call is TRBV28, the J call TRBJ1-6; 8 bases are shared with TRBD1. The CDR3 runs to 16 residues. The V and J ends lost 6 bases and 6 bases, in that order; junction bases with no gene match: 10. Germline V gene data show CDR1 as MDHEN and CDR2 as SYDVKM. The CDR3 loop reads CASSRRGHGPNSPLHF. CDR3 nucleotide sequence: TGTGCCAGCAGCCGCAGGGGGCATGGGCCTAATTCACCCCTCCACTTT.

This clone came up once. The CDR3 coding sequence is TGTGCCAGCAGCGTGGGTGCCGGGAACAATGAGCAGTTCTTC. The encoded protein is CASSVGAGNNEQFF. The J gene is TRBJ2-1, the V gene TRBV9; D is possibly TRBD2 (5 bases). From germline, CDR1 is SGDLS and CDR2 YYNGEE. The CDR3 extends over 14 amino acids. V gave up 2 bases and J gave up 5 bases, with 11 bases separating them.

The chain recombines TRBV19 with TRBJ1-4, with D perhaps TRBD1 (5 bases). The CDR3 spans 15 residues. The germline V gene encodes CDR1 LNHDA and CDR2 SQIVND (reference sequence). The germline V and J ends were trimmed by 5 bases and 0 bases, with 10 bases remaining between them. The chain's CDR3 is CASSDGGATNEKLFF. Written as DNA, the CDR3 is TGTGCCAGTAGTGACGGGGGGGCAACTAATGAAAAACTGTTTTTT.

The J gene is TRBJ2-7, the V gene TRBV19, with 8 bases that match TRBD1. Trimming took 2 bases from V and 2 from J; bases not matched to a gene: 2. From germline, CDR1 is LNHDA and CDR2 SQIVND (reference sequence). There are 14 residues in the CDR3. CDR3 DNA: TGTGCCAGTAGTATAATACAGGGGGCCTACGAGCAGTACTTC. The encoded protein is CASSIIQGAYEQYF.

The V call is TRBV3-1 (or the pseudogene TRBV3-2), the J call TRBJ2-5, with 10 bases aligning to TRBD1. Germline V CDR1 and CDR2: LGHDT, YNNKEL (reference sequence). The trim removed 4 bases at V and 5 bases at J, leaving 10 bases unmatched. The CDR3 runs 16 residues. This CDR3 reads CASSLRGTGELETQYF. As DNA, the CDR3 is TGTGCCAGCAGCCTACGGGGGACAGGGGAATTGGAGACCCAGTACTTC.

This rearrangement joins TRBV6-4 to TRBJ2-1; 8 bases fit TRBD2. From germline, CDR1 is MRHNA and CDR2 SNTAGT. The CDR3 sequence is 16 residues long. Trimming removed 5 bases from V and 1 base from J; junction bases left unmatched: 7. CDR3 in DNA: TGTGCCAGCAGTCCCTTGAGCGGGGGTTCCTACAATGAGCAGTTCTTC. This translates into CASSPLSGGSYNEQFF.

V gene TRBV6-6 combines with J gene TRBJ1-1; 12 bases agree with TRBD1. This CDR3 comprises 16 residues. The trim removed 11 bases at V and 7 bases at J, leaving 17 bases unmatched. CDR1 and CDR2 (germline): MNHNY, SVGAGI (reference sequence). CDR3 nucleotides: TGTGCCGTAACCGGGACAGGGGGCGTTGGGGGACTTGAAGCTTTCTTT. Translated, it gives CAVTGTGGVGGLEAFF.

V usage is TRBV29-1 and J usage is TRBJ2-7; possibly TRBD1 for D (6 bases). The CDR3 totals 14 residues. Germline CDR1 SQVTM, CDR2 ANQGSEA. Trimming took 7 bases from V and 3 from J, leaving 19 bases between them. This chain's CDR3 is CSAVGRTDNYEQYF. In nucleotides, the CDR3 is TGCAGCGCCGTCGGAAGGACAGATAACTACGAGCAGTACTTC.

J is TRBJ2-6 and V is TRBV7-9; 11 nucleotides line up with TRBD1. CDR3 length: 17 residues. The germline gives CDR1 SEHNR, CDR2 FQNEAQ (reference sequence). The J segment lost 2 bases and the V segment lost 4 bases, leaving 4 bases of the junction unmatched. CDR3 DNA: TGTGCCAGCAGCTCCGGACAGGGGGCGGCTGGGGCCAACGTCCTGACTTTC. This encodes CASSSGQGAAGANVLTF.

The chain links TRBV21-1 to TRBJ1-5; the table's TRBD1 call for D was not verified on the DNA. TRBV21-1 is tagged as a pseudogene. The CDR3 spans 15 residues. CDR3 DNA sequence: TGTGCCAGCAGCAAGAACGGACAGAGCAATCAGCCCCAGCATTTT. As protein: CASSKNGQSNQPQHF.

The gene calls are TRBV2 and TRBJ2-4; 9 bases line up with TRBD1. Trimming took 5 bases from V and 0 from J; bases not matched to a gene: 5. From germline, CDR1 is SNHLY and CDR2 FYNNEI. The CDR3 totals 16 residues. CDR3 in amino acids: CASSRGQGEAKNIQYF. CDR3 nucleotides: TGTGCCAGCAGTCGGGGACAGGGAGAAGCCAAAAACATTCAGTACTTC. The full variable domain, with the rest looked up from reference TRBV2 and TRBJ2-4, is EPEVTQTPSHQVTQMGQEVILRCVPISNHLYFYWYRQILGQKVEFLVSFYNNEISEKSEIFDDQFSVERPDGSNFTLKIRSTKLEDSAMYFCASSRGQGEAKNIQYFGAGTRLSVL.

The V call is TRBV5-4, the J call TRBJ2-5, with 10 bases that match TRBD2. Germline CDR1 SGHNT, CDR2 YYREEE (reference sequence). This CDR3 region has 15 residues. V gave up 4 bases and J gave up 3 bases; unmatched junction bases: 6. CDR3 DNA: TGTGCCAGCAGCCCTAGCGGGAGATGGGAAGAGACCCAGTACTTC. It specifies CASSPSGRWEETQYF.

CDR3 in DNA: TGTGCCACCAGTGATGAACGGAACGGACAGGGATTAACCTACGAGCAGTACTTC. Protein product: CATSDERNGQGLTYEQYF. The rearrangement joins TRBV24-1 to TRBJ2-7; 8 nucleotides agree with TRBD1. CDR1 is KGHDR and CDR2 is SFDVKD in the germline V gene. CDR3 length equals 18 residues. Losses at the gene ends were 3 bases for V and 2 bases for J; bases not matched to a gene: 14.

The rearrangement joins TRBV4-1 to TRBJ2-7; possibly TRBD1 for D (6 bases). V lost 4 bases, J lost 2 bases, and 15 bases lay in between. The length of the CDR3 is 15 residues. In germline, CDR1 is MGHRA, CDR2 YSYEKL. The CDR3 here is CASSRTGTPTYEQYF. In nucleotides, the CDR3 is TGCGCCAGCAGCCGCACCGGGACACCAACCTACGAGCAGTACTTC.

This chain uses TRBV19 with TRBJ1-2, with no clear D. V was clipped by 4 bases and J by 4 bases, with 13 bases between them. Germline values: CDR1 LNHDA, CDR2 SQIVND (reference sequence). The CDR3 contains 14 residues. This CDR3 reads CASSTTKRGYGYTF. In DNA, the CDR3 is TGTGCCAGTAGTACGACCAAGCGGGGCTATGGCTACACCTTC.

The rearrangement uses TRBV3-1 (or the pseudogene TRBV3-2) and TRBJ2-2, with 8 bases lining up with TRBD2. CDR3 length equals 15 residues. Germline V gene lookup returns CDR1 LGHDT and CDR2 YNNKEL (reference sequence). V lost 1 base and J lost 4; bases outside the gene matches: 2. CDR3 region: CASSQGRGATGELFF. The CDR3 nucleotides are TGTGCCAGCAGCCAAGGGCGGGGGGCCACCGGGGAGCTGTTTTTT.